This T cell receptor (beta chain) was obtained from a study of blood T cell repertoires in COVID-19. Study in general: Material from acute and convalescent COVID-19 was sourced from the United States, Italy and Spain.

CDR3 length equals 15 residues. CDR1 and CDR2 from the germline V gene are SGHDT and YYEEEE. V gave up 4 bases and J gave up 7 bases; unmatched junction bases: 3. Only in-frame clones appear in the TCRdb table, and some are missing; sequencing was by immunoSEQ multiplex PCR. The data contain some 70,000 clones, approximately 77% of them singletons. This clone occurred a few times. This chain uses TRBV5-6 with TRBJ2-1, with 15 nucleotides matching TRBD2. Sequenced input: peripheral blood. The sequence derives from a woman in her seventies with acute or convalescent COVID-19. CDR3 amino acids: CASSPGTSGRNEQFF. The DNA of the CDR3 is TGTGCCAGCAGCCCCGGGACTAGCGGGAGGAATGAGCAGTTCTTC.